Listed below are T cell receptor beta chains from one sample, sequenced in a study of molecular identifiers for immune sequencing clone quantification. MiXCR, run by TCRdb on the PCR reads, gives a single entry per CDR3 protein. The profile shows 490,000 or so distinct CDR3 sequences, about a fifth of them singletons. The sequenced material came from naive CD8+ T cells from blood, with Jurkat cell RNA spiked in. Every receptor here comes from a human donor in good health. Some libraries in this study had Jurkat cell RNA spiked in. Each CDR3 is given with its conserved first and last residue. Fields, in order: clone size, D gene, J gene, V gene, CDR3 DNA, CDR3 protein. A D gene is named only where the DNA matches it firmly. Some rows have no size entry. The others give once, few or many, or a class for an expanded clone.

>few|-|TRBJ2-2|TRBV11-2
TGTGCCAGCAGCTTAGGAATGAACACCGGGGAGCTGTTTTTT
CASSLGMNTGELFF
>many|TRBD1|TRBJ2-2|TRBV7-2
TGTGCCAGCAGCCCGAAGGGACAGGCAAAACCATCGAACACCGGGGAGCTGTTTTTT
CASSPKGQAKPSNTGELFF
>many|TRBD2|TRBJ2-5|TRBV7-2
TGTGCCAGCAGCTCCCCTTTGCTATCGGGGGGACAAGAGACCCAGTACTTC
CASSSPLLSGGQETQYF
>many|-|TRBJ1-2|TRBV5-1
TGCGCCAGCAGCTCGACAGGAGCTAACTATGGCTACACCTTC
CASSSTGANYGYTF
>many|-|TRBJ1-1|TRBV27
TGTGCCAGCAGTTTCCACCGGACAAGCTTGAACACTGAAGCTTTCTTT
CASSFHRTSLNTEAFF
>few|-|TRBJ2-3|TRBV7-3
TGTGCCAGCAGCGCCTCCGGCGGGGCAGATACGCAGTATTTT
CASSASGGADTQYF
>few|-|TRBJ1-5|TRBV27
TGTGCCAGCAGTCTTGGAGGCCCGGGGAAGCAGCCCCAGCATTTT
CASSLGGPGKQPQHF
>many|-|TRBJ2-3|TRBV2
TGTGCCAGCAGTCGGGAGGGGGCTAGCACAGATACGCAGTATTTT
CASSREGASTDTQYF
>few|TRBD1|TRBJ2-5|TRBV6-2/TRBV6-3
TGTGCCAGCAGGCACAGGGGGATGGAGACCCAGTACTTC
CASRHRGMETQYF
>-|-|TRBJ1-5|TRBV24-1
TGTGCCACCAGTGATTCCGGTCCGGGCAATCAGCCCCAGCATTTT
CATSDSGPGNQPQHF
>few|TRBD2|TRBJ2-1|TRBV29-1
TGCAGCGTTGAAGATTGGAGCGGGATTCGAAATGAGCAGTTCTTC
CSVEDWSGIRNEQFF
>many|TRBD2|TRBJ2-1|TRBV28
TGTGCCAGCAGCCGCCGGGGGGGCGGGAGGATAGATGAGCAGTTCTTC
CASSRRGGGRIDEQFF
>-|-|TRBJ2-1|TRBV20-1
TGCAGTGCTAGCCCCCTCGGAGGGGGAAACTACAATGAGCAGTTCTTC
CSASPLGGGNYNEQFF
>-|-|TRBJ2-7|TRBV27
TGTGCCAGCAGTTTCTTAGGGGTAGGGGGATCCTACGAGCAGTACTTC
CASSFLGVGGSYEQYF
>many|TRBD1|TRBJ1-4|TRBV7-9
TGTGCCAGCAGGGGGACAGGGAAGGAAAAACTGTTTTTT
CASRGTGKEKLFF
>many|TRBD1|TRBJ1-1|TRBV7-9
TGTGCCAGCAGCTTATTTACAGGGGGCGAGACGTCGAACACTGAAGCTTTCTTT
CASSLFTGGETSNTEAFF
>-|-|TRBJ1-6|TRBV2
TGTGCCAGCAGTGCCGGGGGCAGTTCGTCACCCCTCCACTTT
CASSAGGSSSPLHF
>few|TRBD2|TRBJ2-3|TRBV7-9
TGTGCCAGCGGCACCTCTAGCGGGGGCACAGATACGCAGTATTTT
CASGTSSGGTDTQYF
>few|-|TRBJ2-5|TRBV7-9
TGTGCCAGCAGCCGACAGAGGGGATTCCAAGAGACCCAGTACTTC
CASSRQRGFQETQYF
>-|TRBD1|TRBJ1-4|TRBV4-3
TGCGCCAGCAGCCCTCTAGGACAGGTACAGCGGGAAAAACTGTTTTTT
CASSPLGQVQREKLFF
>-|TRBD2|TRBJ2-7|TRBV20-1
TGCAGTGCTAGAGGCCTAGCGGGAGGGTCGGGGAGTGAGCAGTACTTC
CSARGLAGGSGSEQYF
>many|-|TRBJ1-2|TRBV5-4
TGTGCCAGCAGCGTGGCAGGCAGCCCCTATGGCTACACCTTC
CASSVAGSPYGYTF
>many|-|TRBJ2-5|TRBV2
TGTGCCAGCAGTCCCCGCTCCCAGCCGGAGACCCAGTACTTC
CASSPRSQPETQYF
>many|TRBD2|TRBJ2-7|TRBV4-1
TGCGCCAGCAGCCAGGCTCTGACTAGCGGGGGCTACGAGCAGTACTTC
CASSQALTSGGYEQYF
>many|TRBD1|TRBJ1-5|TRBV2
TGTGCCAGCAGTATACAGGGGTACAATCAGCCCCAGCATTTT
CASSIQGYNQPQHF
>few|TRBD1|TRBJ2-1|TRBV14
TGTGCCAGCAGCCAAGTTGGGACAGATTTTTACAATGAGCAGTTCTTC
CASSQVGTDFYNEQFF
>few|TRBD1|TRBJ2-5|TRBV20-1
TGCAGTGCTACCCTCCCGGGACAGCCGACCGAGAACGTCCCGAGGGAGACCCAGTACTTC
CSATLPGQPTENVPRETQYF
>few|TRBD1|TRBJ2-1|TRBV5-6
TGTGCCAGCAGCGGGACAGGAAGTGTTAATGAGCAGTTCTTC
CASSGTGSVNEQFF
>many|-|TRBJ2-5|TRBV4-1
TGCGCCAGCAGCCCTCACCGGACAGACCAAGAGACCCAGTACTTC
CASSPHRTDQETQYF
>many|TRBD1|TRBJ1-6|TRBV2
TGTGCCAGCAGTGAACCGACAGGGGTTTGGTCACCCCTCCACTTT
CASSEPTGVWSPLHF
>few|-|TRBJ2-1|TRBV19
TGTGCCAGTAGTATGGGATCCCGGTCCTACAATGAGCAGTTCTTC
CASSMGSRSYNEQFF
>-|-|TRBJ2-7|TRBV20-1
TGCAGTGCTAAAGGGACACACTACGAGCAGTACTTC
CSAKGTHYEQYF
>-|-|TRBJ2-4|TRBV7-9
TGTGCCTGCAGCTTAGTAGGGGGCTCGGGAGACATTCAGTACTTC
CACSLVGGSGDIQYF
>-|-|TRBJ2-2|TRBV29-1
TGCAGCGGCGACTTATTGAACACCGGGGAGCTGTTTTTT
CSGDLLNTGELFF
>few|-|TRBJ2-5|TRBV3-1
TGTGCCAGCAGCCCCACGGGGAAACAAGAGACCCAGTACTTC
CASSPTGKQETQYF
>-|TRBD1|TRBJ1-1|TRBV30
TGTGCCTGGGACAGGGCATTTAATACTGAAGCTCTCTTT
CAWDRAFNTEALF
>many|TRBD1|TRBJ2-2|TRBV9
TGTGCCAGCAGACCGGGACAGGGGGCGAACACCGGGGAGCTGTTTTTT
CASRPGQGANTGELFF
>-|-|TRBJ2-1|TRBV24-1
TGTGCCACCAGTGCCCGCCGGGACCACTACAATGAGCAGTTCTTC
CATSARRDHYNEQFF
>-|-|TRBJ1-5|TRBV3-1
TGTGCCAGCAGCCCCGAATACAGTAGCAATCAGCCCCAGCATTTT
CASSPEYSSNQPQHF
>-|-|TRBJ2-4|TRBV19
TGTGCCAGTAGTTCCCTGGGGGAAGCCAAAAACATTCAGTACTTC
CASSSLGEAKNIQYF
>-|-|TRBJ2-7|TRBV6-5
TGTGCCAGCGGGCGGGGTACCTCCTACGAGCAGTACTTC
CASGRGTSYEQYF
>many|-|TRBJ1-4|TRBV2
TGTGCCAGCAGTGAATCTGTTGCAACTAATGAAAAACTGTTTTTT
CASSESVATNEKLFF
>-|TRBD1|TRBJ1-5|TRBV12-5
TGTGCTAGTGGCCGGGGACAGGGGGCAAATCAGCCCCAGCATTTT
CASGRGQGANQPQHF
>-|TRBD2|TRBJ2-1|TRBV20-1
TGCAGTGCTAGAGATAGCAGGGTAGCGGGGGTCGGTGAGCAGTTCTTC
CSARDSRVAGVGEQFF
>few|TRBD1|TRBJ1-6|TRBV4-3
TGCGCCAGCAGCCCCTGGACAGGGAGTGAATCACCCCTCCACTTT
CASSPWTGSESPLHF
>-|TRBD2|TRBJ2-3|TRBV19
TGTGCCAGTAATCCTCATCTCTCCGGGACTAGCGGGATCCTTGCAGATACGCAGTATTTT
CASNPHLSGTSGILADTQYF
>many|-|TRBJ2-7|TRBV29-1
TGCAGCGCTGGGGGAGCGGCCTACGAGCAGTACTTC
CSAGGAAYEQYF
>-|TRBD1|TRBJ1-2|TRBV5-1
TGCGCCAGCAGCTTGGACGGTCCCGGGACAGGGTACTATGGCTACACCTTC
CASSLDGPGTGYYGYTF
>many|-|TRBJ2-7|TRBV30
TGTGCCTGGAGTGTACCCCACGGGACAAGTACCTACGAGCAGTACTTC
CAWSVPHGTSTYEQYF
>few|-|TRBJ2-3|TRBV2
TGTGCCAGCAGTGAAGCGCTCCCGGTGGATACGCAGTATTTT
CASSEALPVDTQYF
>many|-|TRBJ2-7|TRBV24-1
TGTGCCACCTCGGGGCGGGTCCCTGACGAGCAGTACTTC
CATSGRVPDEQYF
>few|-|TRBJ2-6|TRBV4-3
TGCGCCAGCAGCCAAGCTCTAGAGGTTACTGGGGCCAACGTCCTGACTTTC
CASSQALEVTGANVLTF
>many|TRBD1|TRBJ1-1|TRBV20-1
TGCAGTGCTAGTCCCGTGGACAGGGGCAAAGCTTTCTTT
CSASPVDRGKAFF
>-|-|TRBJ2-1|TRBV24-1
TGTGCCACCAGTGATTTTAGGGCCAGGAGCTCCTACAATGAGCAGTTCTTC
CATSDFRARSSYNEQFF
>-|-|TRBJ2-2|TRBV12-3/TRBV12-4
TGTGCCAGCAGGAGGGACGTCGGGGAGCTGTTTTTT
CASRRDVGELFF
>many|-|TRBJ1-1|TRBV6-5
TGTGCCAGCAGTTACTTAACAGGGGAAGCTTTCTTT
CASSYLTGEAFF
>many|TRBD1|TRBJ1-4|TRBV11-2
TGTGCCAGCAGCTTATTCCCACAGGGGGCATCGGATGAAAAACTGTTTTTT
CASSLFPQGASDEKLFF
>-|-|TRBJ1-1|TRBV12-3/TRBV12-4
TGTGCCAGCAGTTTAGACAGGTTATCTGGGACTGAAGCTTTCTTT
CASSLDRLSGTEAFF
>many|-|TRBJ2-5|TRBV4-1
TGCGCCAGCAGCCCAAGCGAGGACGGTCAAGAGACCCAGTACTTC
CASSPSEDGQETQYF